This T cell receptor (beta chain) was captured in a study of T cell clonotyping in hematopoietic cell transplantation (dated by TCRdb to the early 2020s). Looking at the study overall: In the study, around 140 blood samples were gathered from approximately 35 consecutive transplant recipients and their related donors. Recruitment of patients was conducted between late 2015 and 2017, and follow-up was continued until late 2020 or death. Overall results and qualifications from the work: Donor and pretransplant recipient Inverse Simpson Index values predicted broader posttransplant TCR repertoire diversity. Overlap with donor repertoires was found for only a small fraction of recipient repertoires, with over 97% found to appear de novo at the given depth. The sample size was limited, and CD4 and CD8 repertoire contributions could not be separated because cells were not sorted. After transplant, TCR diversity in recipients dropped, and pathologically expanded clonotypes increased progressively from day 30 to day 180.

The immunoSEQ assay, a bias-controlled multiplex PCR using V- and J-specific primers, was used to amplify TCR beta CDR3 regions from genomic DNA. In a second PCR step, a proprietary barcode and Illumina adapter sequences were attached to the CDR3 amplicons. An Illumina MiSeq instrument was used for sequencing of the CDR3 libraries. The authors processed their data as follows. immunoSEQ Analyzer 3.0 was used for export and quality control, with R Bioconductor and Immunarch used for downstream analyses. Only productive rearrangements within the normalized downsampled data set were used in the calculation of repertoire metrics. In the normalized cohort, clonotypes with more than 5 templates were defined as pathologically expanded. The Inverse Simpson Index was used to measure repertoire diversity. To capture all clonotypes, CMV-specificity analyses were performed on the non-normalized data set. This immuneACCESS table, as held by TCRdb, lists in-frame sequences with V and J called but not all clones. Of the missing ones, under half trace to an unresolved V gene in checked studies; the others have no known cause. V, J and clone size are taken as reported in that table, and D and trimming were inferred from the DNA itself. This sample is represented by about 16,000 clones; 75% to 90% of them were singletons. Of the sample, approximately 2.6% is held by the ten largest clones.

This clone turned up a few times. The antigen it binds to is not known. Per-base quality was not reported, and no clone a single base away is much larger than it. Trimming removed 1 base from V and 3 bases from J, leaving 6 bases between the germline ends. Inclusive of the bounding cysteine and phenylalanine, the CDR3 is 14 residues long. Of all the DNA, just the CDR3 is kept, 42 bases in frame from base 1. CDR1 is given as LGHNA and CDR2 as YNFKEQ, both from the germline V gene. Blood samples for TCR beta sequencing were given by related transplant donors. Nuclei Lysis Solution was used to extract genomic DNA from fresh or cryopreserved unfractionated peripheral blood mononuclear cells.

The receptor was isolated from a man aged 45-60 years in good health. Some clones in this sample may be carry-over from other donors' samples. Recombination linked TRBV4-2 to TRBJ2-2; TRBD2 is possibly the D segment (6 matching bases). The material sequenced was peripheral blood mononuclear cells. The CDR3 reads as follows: CASSQGLDTGELFF. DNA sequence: TGTGCCAGCAGCCAAGGACTAGACACCGGGGAGCTGTTTTTT.